The 20 T cell receptor beta chains presented below share a single source sample, sequenced in a study of type 1 and type 2 diabetes patients. The PCR template was genomic DNA. Amplification of the beta chain CDR3 used 30 forward and 13 reverse multiplex primers. Using its own MiXCR run on the multiplex PCR reads, TCRdb lists one record per CDR3 protein. Of 270,000 or so distinct CDR3 sequences in the sample, roughly 44% were seen once. Material for sequencing was peripheral blood mononuclear cells (PBMCs). The receptors were gathered from a man aged 18 to 29 with type 2 diabetes.

In this sample, this clonotype turned up once. This chain connects TRBV10-1 to TRBJ2-5; TRBD2 agrees at 8 bases. The J call could be wrong; TRBJ2-1 is a better fit for the DNA end. Germline CDR1 WNHNN, CDR2 SYGVQD (reference sequence). CDR3 size: 17 residues. CDR3 nucleotides: TGCGCCAGCAGTGCCTCGGGGGGGCCGGGTGCGTACAATGAGCAGTTCTTC. It yields the protein CASSASGGPGAYNEQFF.

This clonotype was detected once. For the CDR3, the DNA is TGCAGTGCCACACGGTACAAGCAGTACTTC. Amino acid sequence: CSATRYKQYF. V is TRBV20-1 and J is TRBJ2-7; D is unclear. Germline V gene lookup returns CDR1 DFQATT and CDR2 SNEGSKA (reference sequence). Trimming left V 6 bases short and J 8 bases short, with 11 bases between. This CDR3 has 10 residues.

This clonotype showed up just a few times. V is TRBV10-1 and J is TRBJ2-3; D unclear. CDR3 size: 13 residues. CDR1 is WNHNN, CDR2 SYGVQD, per germline (reference sequence). V gave up 5 bases and J gave up 4 bases, with 10 bases separating them. The CDR3 DNA is TGCGCCAGCAGTCGAGTGGCGGCAGATACGCAGTATTTT. Translated, it gives CASSRVAADTQYF.

The chain employs TRBV20-1 and TRBJ1-1, with D possibly TRBD1 on 5 matching bases. This CDR3 has 13 amino acids. Germline V gives CDR1 DFQATT, CDR2 SNEGSKA (reference sequence). Trimming stripped 5 bases from V and 1 base from J, with 11 bases between. The CDR3 DNA sequence: TGCAGTGCTCCCCTGACAGCGAACACTGAAGCTTTCTTT. Amino acids: CSAPLTANTEAFF.

V and J are TRBV7-9 and TRBJ2-1, with D perhaps being TRBD1 or TRBD2 (5 bases each). The CDR3 has 16 amino acids. Trimming removed 9 bases from V and 3 bases from J, with 21 bases in between. Germline CDR1 SEHNR, CDR2 FQNEAQ (reference sequence). The CDR3 here is CASMRVHATDYNEQFF. CDR3 DNA: TGTGCCAGTATGAGGGTACATGCGACAGACTACAATGAGCAGTTCTTC. Together with reference TRBV7-9 and TRBJ2-1, the CDR3 gives the full variable domain: DTGVSQNPRHKITKRGQNVTFRCDPISEHNRLYWYRQTLGQGPEFLTYFQNEAQLEKSRLLSDRFSAERPKGSFSTLEIQRTEQGDSAMYLCASMRVHATDYNEQFFGPGTRLTVL.

This clonotype was picked up many times. The chain joins TRBV10-3 to TRBJ2-5; D call uncertain. The germline V gene encodes CDR1 ENHRY and CDR2 SYGVKD. The ends were cut back, 3 bases at V and 4 bases at J, with 12 bases in the middle. The CDR3 loop spans 14 amino acids. CDR3 sequence reads: CAISDRWEGETQYF. The CDR3 coding sequence is TGTGCCATCAGTGACCGGTGGGAAGGAGAGACCCAGTACTTC.

This chain connects TRBV28 to TRBJ1-6, with TRBD1 matching over 10 bases. Per the germline V gene, CDR1 is MDHEN and CDR2 is SYDVKM. J gave up 8 bases and V 6 bases, and 7 bases lay outside the gene matches. The CDR3 covers 15 residues. The CDR3 protein is CASSHAGTGDSPLHF. The CDR3 DNA is TGTGCCAGCAGCCATGCCGGGACAGGGGATTCACCCCTCCACTTT.

The chain has TRBV19 and TRBJ1-4, with D maybe TRBD1 (6 bases). V lost 11 bases to trimming and J lost 7 bases, with 17 bases between them. This CDR3 has 13 residues. Germline V gives CDR1 LNHDA, CDR2 SQIVND (reference sequence). CDR3 DNA: TGTGCCTGGGGTCGAAGGGACACTGAAAAACTGTTTTTT. Translating it yields CAWGRRDTEKLFF.

The chain couples TRBV20-1 to TRBJ1-6; tentative D call: TRBD1 (6 bases). V lost 2 bases to trimming and J lost 5 bases, with 13 bases between them. The CDR3 is 15 amino acids. Germline V CDR1 and CDR2: DFQATT, SNEGSKA (reference sequence). In DNA form, the CDR3 reads TGCAGTGCTAGACTTAGGACAGCAAATAATTCACCCCTCCACTTT. Amino acid sequence: CSARLRTANNSPLHF.

The V and J genes are TRBV7-9 and TRBJ1-5; the D gene is possibly TRBD1 (6 bases). Looked up from germline, CDR1 is SEHNR and CDR2 is FQNEAQ (reference sequence). The CDR3 sequence is 13 residues long. Trimming left V 4 bases short and J 7 bases short, with 11 bases between. CDR3 bases: TGTGCCAGCAGCTACAGGGAAGACCAGCCCCAGCATTTT. Protein product: CASSYREDQPQHF.

V and J are TRBV6-1 and TRBJ2-5; weak D call: TRBD2 (6 bases). This CDR3 is 15 amino acids long. V was cut by 1 base and J by 5 bases, with 14 bases left in between. Per the germline V gene, CDR1 is MNHNS and CDR2 is SASEGT. The CDR3 DNA follows: TGTGCCAGCAGTGAAGGGGGACTGAGACGGGAGACCCAGTACTTC. Amino acid sequence: CASSEGGLRRETQYF.

This clonotype was detected only a few times. The rearrangement joins TRBV7-6 to TRBJ1-6, with D perhaps matching TRBD1 (5 bases). The V gene's germline CDR1 is SGHVS and CDR2 FNYEAQ. Trimming left V 2 bases short and J 10 bases short, with 15 bases between. The CDR3 covers 15 residues. The CDR3: CASSLKFSGDSPLHF. DNA of the CDR3: TGTGCCAGCAGCTTAAAATTCTCGGGGGACTCACCCCTCCACTTT.

Regarding this clonotype: One end of the junction is discordant with germline, which a read error may explain. V is TRBV5-1 and J is TRBJ1-1, with no clear D. Germline V gene sequence: CDR1 SGHRS, CDR2 YFSETQ. The CDR3 loop spans 14 amino acids. Here the CDR3 DNA reads TGCGCCAGCAGCTTGCCCTCTATGAACACTAAAGCTTTCTTT. It encodes CASSLPSMNTKAFF. Using reference TRBV5-1 and TRBJ1-1 for the parts outside the CDR3, the full variable domain is KAGVTQTPRYLIKTRGQQVTLSCSPISGHRSVSWYQQTPGQGLQFLFEYFSETQRNKGNFPGRFSGRQFSNSRSEMNVSTLELGDSALYLCASSLPSMNTKAFFGQGTRLTVV.

This clonotype was seen only a few times. This chain joins TRBV30 and TRBJ2-3, with a tentative D call TRBD2 (6 bases). Germline CDR1 reads GTSNPN; CDR2 reads SVGIG (reference sequence). Trimming took off 3 bases at V and 1 base at J, with 14 bases between the two ends. The CDR3 length is 15 residues. The CDR3 sequence: CAWRGRGIGTDTQYF. The CDR3 nucleotides are TGTGCCTGGAGGGGGCGGGGTATCGGCACAGATACGCAGTATTTT.

CDR3 in amino acids: CASNTTGGDEQYF. Written as DNA, the CDR3 is TGTGCCAGCAACACGACAGGGGGCGACGAGCAGTACTTC. This chain connects TRBV7-3 to TRBJ2-7; the match to TRBD1 covers 10 bases. CDR1 is SGHTA and CDR2 is FQGTGA in the germline V gene. V lost 7 bases to trimming and J lost 5 bases; unmatched junction nucleotides: 5. The CDR3 sequence is 13 residues long. Full variable domain (missing parts from reference TRBV7-3 and TRBJ2-7): GAGVSQTPSNKVTEKGKYVELRCDPISGHTALYWYRQSLGQGPEFLIYFQGTGAADDSGLPNDRFFAVRPEGSVSTLKIQRTERGDSAVYLCASNTTGGDEQYFGPGTRLTVT.

Turning to this clonotype: The junction shows a germline mismatch at one end, possibly a read error. V and J are TRBV27 and TRBJ2-2; tentatively, D is TRBD2 (5 bases). Germline V gene sequence: CDR1 MNHEY, CDR2 SMNVEV (reference sequence). This CDR3 has 13 residues. This CDR3 is CATSSSLPGELFF. The CDR3 region has the DNA TGTGCCACCTCCTCCTCTTTACCCGGGGAGCTGTTCTTT.

This rearrangement joins TRBV5-1 to TRBJ2-1; 9 bases fit TRBD1. Germline V lookup: CDR1 SGHRS, CDR2 YFSETQ. Trimming removed 3 bases from V and 10 bases from J; junction bases left unmatched: 5. This CDR3 has 13 residues. The CDR3 spells CASSSMDRGEQFF. CDR3 nucleotide sequence: TGCGCCAGCAGCTCGATGGACAGGGGAGAGCAGTTCTTC.

This chain joins TRBV30 and TRBJ2-7; the D gene is possibly TRBD2 (6 bases). V was shortened by 5 bases and J by 3 bases, with 8 bases between the two germline ends. Germline CDR1 GTSNPN, CDR2 SVGIG (reference sequence). CDR3 size: 11 residues. CDR3 sequence reads: CAWAGSYEQYF. The CDR3, as DNA: TGTGCCTGGGCGGGGAGCTACGAGCAGTACTTC.

J is TRBJ2-1 and V is TRBV6-5, with D perhaps TRBD2 (6 bases). CDR1 and CDR2 (germline): MNHEY, SVGAGI. The CDR3 runs 14 residues. The V gene lost 8 bases and the J gene lost 6 bases, with 17 bases spanning the gap. The chain's CDR3 is CASSLASVTNEQFF. In nucleotides, the CDR3 is TGTGCCAGCTCCCTGGCTAGCGTGACCAATGAGCAGTTCTTC.

This clonotype was detected a few times. Here the CDR3 DNA reads TGTGCCAGCAGTTTACCTGGGACAGGGGATGAAAAACTGTTTTTT. Translation gives CASSLPGTGDEKLFF. J is TRBJ1-4 and V is TRBV12-3 or TRBV12-4; 10 bases align to TRBD1. Unmatched junction bases numbered 3, after V lost 2 bases and J lost 6 bases. CDR3 length: 15 amino acids.